These 9 T cell receptor beta chains originate from one sample sequenced in a study of response to subunit inactivated influenza vaccine. MiXCR was run by TCRdb on the RT-PCR reads, yielding one entry per CDR3 protein. The sample holds 530,000 or so distinct CDR3 sequences, about 25% seen once. The sample in question was CD4+ T cells sorted from PBMCs, obtained 4 to 6 days after vaccination. The receptors here all came from a man aged 45-60 years who received an inactivated influenza vaccine.

The rearrangement uses TRBV4-2 and TRBJ2-3, with TRBD1 identical over 8 bases. CDR3 length equals 17 residues. The V segment lost 0 bases and the J segment 1 base; nucleotides outside the gene matches: 6. CDR1 and CDR2 from the germline V gene are LGHNA and YNFKEQ. CDR3 sequence: CASSQEHTGGGTDTQYF. The CDR3 coding sequence is TGTGCCAGCAGCCAAGAGCACACAGGGGGTGGCACAGATACGCAGTATTTT.

This clonotype was found many times. The chain employs TRBV5-1 and TRBJ1-2; 8 bases map to TRBD1. Germline-derived CDR1 and CDR2 are SGHRS and YFSETQ. This CDR3 comprises 13 residues. After removal of 4 bases from V and 4 bases from J, the junction contained 3 bases not matched to a gene. CDR3: CASSPGTGYGYTF. CDR3 nucleotides: TGCGCCAGCAGCCCGGGGACAGGCTATGGCTACACCTTC.

The table lists this clonotype with a few counts. This chain uses TRBV5-1 with TRBJ2-1; the D gene is possibly TRBD2 (5 bases). The V end was cut by 4 bases, the J end by 5 bases, with 10 bases between. CDR1 and CDR2 (germline): SGHRS, YFSETQ. The CDR3 loop spans 13 amino acids. CDR3 loop: CASSGSGHNEQFF. For the CDR3, the DNA is TGCGCCAGCAGCGGGAGCGGTCACAATGAGCAGTTCTTC.

V gene TRBV5-1 combines with J gene TRBJ2-2; 8 bases line up with TRBD1. The J segment lost 5 bases and the V segment lost 3 bases, leaving 9 bases of the junction unmatched. CDR1 and CDR2 (germline): SGHRS, YFSETQ. The CDR3 loop spans 16 amino acids. The CDR3 region has the DNA TGCGCCAGCAGCTCCGGACAGGGAGGACTAACCGGGGAGCTGTTTTTT. This translates into CASSSGQGGLTGELFF. Full variable domain (missing parts from reference TRBV5-1 and TRBJ2-2): KAGVTQTPRYLIKTRGQQVTLSCSPISGHRSVSWYQQTPGQGLQFLFEYFSETQRNKGNFPGRFSGRQFSNSRSEMNVSTLELGDSALYLCASSSGQGGLTGELFFGEGSRLTVL.

The chain recombines TRBV2 with TRBJ2-3, with TRBD1 matching over 9 bases. V shed 7 bases, J shed 3 bases, and the junction held 11 bases outside the gene matches. The CDR3 sequence is 16 residues long. Germline V gene data show CDR1 as SNHLY and CDR2 as FYNNEI. The CDR3 bases are TGTGCCAGCATCTATGGGACAGGGACGGGGACAGATACGCAGTATTTT. This sequence encodes CASIYGTGTGTDTQYF.

The chain joins TRBV5-6 to TRBJ1-2; 10 bases line up with TRBD1. Germline V CDR1 and CDR2: SGHDT, YYEEEE. The CDR3 covers 15 residues. V was pared by 1 base and J by 2 bases, with 2 bases of the junction left unmatched. The CDR3 DNA reads as TGTGCCAGCAGCTTGCTGGGACAGGGGAACTATGGCTACACCTTC. Residues: CASSLLGQGNYGYTF.

V usage is TRBV5-1 and J usage is TRBJ2-1; TRBD1 is a possible D gene (6 bases). CDR1 is SGHRS and CDR2 is YFSETQ in the germline V gene. This CDR3 spans 18 amino acids. Between the trimmed V and J ends, which lost 0 bases and 0 bases, there was a span of 16 bases. CDR3 sequence: CASSLGGEGGSSYNEQFF. The CDR3 nucleotides are TGCGCCAGCAGCTTGGGTGGGGAAGGGGGAAGCTCCTACAATGAGCAGTTCTTC.

The V and J genes are TRBV5-1 and TRBJ2-3; D not resolved. Per germline, CDR1 SGHRS and CDR2 YFSETQ. This CDR3 has 13 amino acids. Trimming pared 5 bases from V and 6 bases from J, leaving 13 bases between. The CDR3 region is CASSTTLVDTQYF. CDR3 DNA sequence: TGCGCCAGCAGTACCACCCTCGTTGATACGCAGTATTTT.

V gene TRBV10-3 combines with J gene TRBJ2-2, with a weak D call TRBD2 (6 bases). The germline V gene encodes CDR1 ENHRY and CDR2 SYGVKD. Trimming stripped 8 bases from V and 6 bases from J, with 10 bases between. The CDR3 is made up of 12 amino acids. The CDR3 is CAIPGEAGELFF. The CDR3 DNA follows: TGTGCCATCCCGGGAGAGGCCGGGGAGCTGTTTTTT.